These 6 T cell receptor beta chains were sequenced from one sample in a study of cytomegalovirus exposure and HLA in healthy donors. In the PCR, 60 Vbeta and 13 Jbeta primers were used. TCRdb's copy holds only in-frame clones and misses some; the assay was immunoSEQ multiplex PCR. The table includes about 200,000 clones, approximately 85% detected once. The sequencing input was PBMCs. Every receptor here comes from a woman aged 45-65 years in good health and CMV-seronegative.

This clone was seen a single time. V usage is TRBV4-3 and J usage is TRBJ2-6; no firm D call. The germline gives CDR1 LGHNA, CDR2 YSLEER. Trimming removed 7 bases from V and 0 bases from J, with 13 bases in between. The CDR3 consists of 16 residues. The CDR3 DNA is TGCGCCAGCAACGCCAGACTGAACTCTGGGGCCAACGTCCTGACTTTC. This sequence encodes CASNARLNSGANVLTF.

The V gene is TRBV11-2, the J gene TRBJ2-1, with TRBD1 matching over 8 bases. The CDR3 has 15 amino acids. Germline V lookup: CDR1 SGHAT, CDR2 FQNNGV. With 5 bases clipped from V and 7 bases from J, the junction kept 10 bases outside the gene matches. DNA for the CDR3: TGTGCCAGCAGCCAAGGGGCAGGGGGCTATAATGAGCAGTTCTTC. Its translation is CASSQGAGGYNEQFF. The variable domain in full, with the rest retrieved from reference TRBV11-2 and TRBJ2-1, is EAGVAQSPRYKIIEKRQSVAFWCNPISGHATLYWYQQILGQGPKLLIQFQNNGVVDDSQLPKDRFSAERLKGVDSTLKIQPAKLEDSAVYLCASSQGAGGYNEQFFGPGTRLTVL.

This sequence joins TRBV6-1 and TRBJ2-4; D gene unclear. V was shortened by 3 bases and J by 4 bases, with 10 bases between the two germline ends. CDR1 is MNHNS, CDR2 SASEGT, per germline. The CDR3 loop spans 14 amino acids. CDR3 in amino acids: CASSDHFGKNIQYF. The CDR3 bases are TGTGCCAGCAGTGATCATTTCGGGAAAAACATTCAGTACTTC.

This clone is a singleton in its sample. The chain employs TRBV9 and TRBJ2-7; TRBD2 matches 14 bases. J gave up 3 bases and V 4 bases, and 21 bases lay outside the gene matches. The CDR3 is 21 residues long. The V gene's germline CDR1 is SGDLS and CDR2 YYNGEE. The DNA of the CDR3 is TGTGCCAGCAGCCCCAGACGAGACTCCGGGACTAGCGGGAGCAGGGGCTACGAGCAGTACTTC. Translated, it gives CASSPRRDSGTSGSRGYEQYF. Based on the CDR3 plus reference TRBV9 and TRBJ2-7, the full variable domain is DSGVTQTPKHLITATGQRVTLRCSPRSGDLSVYWYQQSLDQGLQFLIQYYNGEERAKGNILERFSAQQFPDLHSELNLSSLELGDSALYFCASSPRRDSGTSGSRGYEQYFGPGTRLTVT.

The chain is built from TRBV19 and TRBJ1-3, with a tentative D call TRBD1 (5 bases). V gave up 7 bases and J gave up 0 bases, with 16 bases separating them. The CDR3 is 16 residues long. The germline gives CDR1 LNHDA, CDR2 SQIVND (reference sequence). CDR3 sequence: CASTSTDRYSGNTIYF. The CDR3 nucleotides are TGTGCCAGTACCTCTACCGACAGATACTCTGGAAACACCATATATTTT.

This clone has a single count. The chain carries TRBV27 and TRBJ2-7; 8 bases agree with TRBD2. In germline, CDR1 is MNHEY, CDR2 SMNVEV (reference sequence). V lost 1 base to trimming and J lost 4 bases; unmatched junction nucleotides: 6. The CDR3 runs 15 residues. The CDR3 nucleotides read TGTGCCAGCAGTTTATACGGTAGCGGGATTTACGAGCAGTACTTC. Translating gives CASSLYGSGIYEQYF.